This T cell receptor (beta chain) was captured by sequencing in a study of T cell responses to AZD1222 COVID-19 vaccine. Regarding the study as a whole: When two AZD1222 doses had been given, Spike-specific TCR breadth and depth rose. Females made up more of the donors, who were largely white British, and clonal diversity may have come out too low. Among vaccine-associated CD4 TCRs, coverage spanned spike, with dominance at 160-218 and 743-854.

On this clone itself: The antigen is not known.

The CDR3 spans 14 residues. Trimming pared 5 bases from V and 5 bases from J, leaving 12 bases between. Germline CDR1 reads KGHDR; CDR2 reads SFDVKD. TCRdb's copy holds only in-frame clones and misses some; the assay was immunoSEQ multiplex PCR. The table shows approximately 150,000 clones, with 85% to 95% occurring only once. This chain joins TRBV24-1 and TRBJ1-5, with D perhaps matching TRBD1 (5 bases). The source was peripheral blood, collected on day 0 of MenACWY control vaccination. The receptor was isolated from an adult in good health. CDR3: CATSAWGVDQPQHF. For the CDR3, the DNA is TGTGCCACCAGTGCTTGGGGGGTGGATCAGCCCCAGCATTTT.